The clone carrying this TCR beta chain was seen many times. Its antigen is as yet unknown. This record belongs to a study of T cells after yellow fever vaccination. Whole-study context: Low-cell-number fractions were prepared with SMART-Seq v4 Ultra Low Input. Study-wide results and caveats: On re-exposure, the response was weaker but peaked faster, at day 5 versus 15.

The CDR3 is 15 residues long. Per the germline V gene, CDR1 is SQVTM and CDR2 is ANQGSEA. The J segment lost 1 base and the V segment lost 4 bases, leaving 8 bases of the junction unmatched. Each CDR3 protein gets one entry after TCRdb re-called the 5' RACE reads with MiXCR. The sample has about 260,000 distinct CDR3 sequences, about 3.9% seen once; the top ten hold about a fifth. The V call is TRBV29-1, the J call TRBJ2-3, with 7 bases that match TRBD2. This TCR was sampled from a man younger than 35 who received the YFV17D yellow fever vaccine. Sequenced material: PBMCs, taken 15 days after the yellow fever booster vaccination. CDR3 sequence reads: CSVVGSGERTDTQYF. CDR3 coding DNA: TGCAGCGTTGTGGGGAGCGGGGAGCGCACAGATACGCAGTATTTT.